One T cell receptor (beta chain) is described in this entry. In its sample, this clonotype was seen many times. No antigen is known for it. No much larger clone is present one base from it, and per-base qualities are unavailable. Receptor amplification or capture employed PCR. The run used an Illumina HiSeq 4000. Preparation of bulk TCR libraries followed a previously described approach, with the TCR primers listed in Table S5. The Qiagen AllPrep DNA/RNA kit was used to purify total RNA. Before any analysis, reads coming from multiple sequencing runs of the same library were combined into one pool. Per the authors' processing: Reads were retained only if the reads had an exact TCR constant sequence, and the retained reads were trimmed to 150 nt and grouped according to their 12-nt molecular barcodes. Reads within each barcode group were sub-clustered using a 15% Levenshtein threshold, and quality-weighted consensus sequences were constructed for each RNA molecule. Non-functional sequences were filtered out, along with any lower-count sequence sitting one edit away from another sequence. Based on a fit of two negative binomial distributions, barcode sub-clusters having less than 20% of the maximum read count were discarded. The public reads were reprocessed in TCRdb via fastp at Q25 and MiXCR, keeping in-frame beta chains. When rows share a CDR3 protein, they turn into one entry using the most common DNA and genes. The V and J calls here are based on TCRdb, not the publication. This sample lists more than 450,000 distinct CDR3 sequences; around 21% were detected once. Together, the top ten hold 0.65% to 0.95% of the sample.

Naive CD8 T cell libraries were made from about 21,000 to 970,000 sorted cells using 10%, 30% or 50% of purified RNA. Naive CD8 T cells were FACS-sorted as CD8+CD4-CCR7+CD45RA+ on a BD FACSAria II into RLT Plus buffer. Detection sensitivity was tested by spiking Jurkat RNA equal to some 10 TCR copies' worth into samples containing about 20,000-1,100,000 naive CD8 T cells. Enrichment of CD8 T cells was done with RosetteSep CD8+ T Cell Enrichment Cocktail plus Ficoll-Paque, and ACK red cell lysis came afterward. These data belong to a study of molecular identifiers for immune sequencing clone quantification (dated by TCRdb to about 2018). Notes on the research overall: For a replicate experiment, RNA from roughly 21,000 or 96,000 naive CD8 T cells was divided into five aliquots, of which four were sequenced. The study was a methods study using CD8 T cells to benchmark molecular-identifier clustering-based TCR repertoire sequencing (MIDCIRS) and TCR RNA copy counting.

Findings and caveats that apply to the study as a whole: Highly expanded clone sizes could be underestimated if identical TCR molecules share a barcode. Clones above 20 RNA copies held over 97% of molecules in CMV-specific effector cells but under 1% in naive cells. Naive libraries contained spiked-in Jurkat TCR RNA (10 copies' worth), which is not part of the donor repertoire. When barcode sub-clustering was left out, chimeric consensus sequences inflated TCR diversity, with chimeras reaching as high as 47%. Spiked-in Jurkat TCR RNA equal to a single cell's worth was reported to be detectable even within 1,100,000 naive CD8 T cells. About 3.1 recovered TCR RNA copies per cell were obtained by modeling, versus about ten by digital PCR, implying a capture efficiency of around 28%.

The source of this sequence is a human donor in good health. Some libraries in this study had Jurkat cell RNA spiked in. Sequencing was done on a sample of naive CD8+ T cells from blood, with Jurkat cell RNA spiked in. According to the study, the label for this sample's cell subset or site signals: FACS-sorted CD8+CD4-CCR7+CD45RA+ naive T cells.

The CDR3 region has the sequence CASTAASTDTQYF. The sequenced DNA is TGTGCCAGCACAGCGGCTAGCACAGATACGCAGTATTTT. The rearrangement joined TRBV12-3 or TRBV12-4 to TRBJ2-3; 5 matching bases give a weak D call of TRBD2. The CDR3 starts with the cysteine, ends with the phenylalanine, and has 13 residues. Left in the record is the CDR3 DNA by itself, 39 bases read in frame from the first base. Relative to germline, V is 7 bases shorter and J is 0 bases shorter, with 8 bases between their ends.